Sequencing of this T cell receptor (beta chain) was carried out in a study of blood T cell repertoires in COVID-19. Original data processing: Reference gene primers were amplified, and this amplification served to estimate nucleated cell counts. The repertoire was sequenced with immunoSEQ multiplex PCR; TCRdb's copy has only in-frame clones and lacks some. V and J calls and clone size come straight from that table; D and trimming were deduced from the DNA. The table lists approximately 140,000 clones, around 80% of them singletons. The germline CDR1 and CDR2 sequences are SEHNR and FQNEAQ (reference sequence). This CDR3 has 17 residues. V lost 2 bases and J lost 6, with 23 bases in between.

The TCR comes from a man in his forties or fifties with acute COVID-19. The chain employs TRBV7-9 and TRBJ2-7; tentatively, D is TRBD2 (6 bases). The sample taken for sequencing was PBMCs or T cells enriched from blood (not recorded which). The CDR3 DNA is TGTGCCAGCAGCTTATCTCGAGGAGGGGTCCCAAGGGGCGAGCAGTACTTC. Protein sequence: CASSLSRGGVPRGEQYF. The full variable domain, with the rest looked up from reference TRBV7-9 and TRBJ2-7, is DTGVSQNPRHKITKRGQNVTFRCDPISEHNRLYWYRQTLGQGPEFLTYFQNEAQLEKSRLLSDRFSAERPKGSFSTLEIQRTEQGDSAMYLCASSLSRGGVPRGEQYFGPGTRLTVT.